Shown below are 3 T cell receptor beta chains from a single sample sequenced in a study of shared clonotypes between healthy human individuals. TCRdb's copy holds only in-frame clones and misses some; the assay was immunoSEQ multiplex PCR. The sample shows around 2.5 million clones, approximately 93% of them seen only once. The sample consisted of naive CD4+ T cells from PBMCs. Noted subset: CD45RA+ positively selected. All receptors derive from a man between 18 and 35 years old in good health. Some clones in this sample may be carry-over from other donors' samples.

On this clone itself: This same CDR3 is encoded by further DNA sequences in the sample. The chain carries TRBV18 and TRBJ2-2; D may be TRBD2 (6 bases). V shed 2 bases and J shed 0 bases, with 10 bases lying between them. CDR1 and CDR2 from the germline V gene are KGHSH and LQKENI. The CDR3 has 16 residues. CDR3 DNA sequence: TGTGCCAGCTCACCATCAGGGACTCCGAACACCGGGGAGCTGTTTTTT. Translation: CASSPSGTPNTGELFF.

The chain combines TRBV7-2 with TRBJ2-2, with D perhaps being TRBD1 or TRBD2 (7 bases each). V lost 7 bases and J 2 bases, leaving 17 bases between the germline ends. The germline gives CDR1 SGHTA, CDR2 FQGNSA. The CDR3 has 16 residues. For the CDR3, the DNA is TGTGCCAGCACCAGGGGGGGCGGGAGAAACACCGGGGAGCTGTTTTTT. It yields the protein CASTRGGGRNTGELFF.

The V and J genes are TRBV6-8 and TRBJ1-5; unclear D gene. Germline CDR1 is MNHGY and CDR2 is SAAAGT. Trimming shortened V by 9 bases and J by 0 bases, and 21 bases separated the two germline ends. The CDR3 has 17 amino acids. As DNA, the CDR3 is TGTGCCAGTCCCTGGTGGGCGGTACCTAATAGCAATCAGCCCCAGCATTTT. It yields the protein CASPWWAVPNSNQPQHF.